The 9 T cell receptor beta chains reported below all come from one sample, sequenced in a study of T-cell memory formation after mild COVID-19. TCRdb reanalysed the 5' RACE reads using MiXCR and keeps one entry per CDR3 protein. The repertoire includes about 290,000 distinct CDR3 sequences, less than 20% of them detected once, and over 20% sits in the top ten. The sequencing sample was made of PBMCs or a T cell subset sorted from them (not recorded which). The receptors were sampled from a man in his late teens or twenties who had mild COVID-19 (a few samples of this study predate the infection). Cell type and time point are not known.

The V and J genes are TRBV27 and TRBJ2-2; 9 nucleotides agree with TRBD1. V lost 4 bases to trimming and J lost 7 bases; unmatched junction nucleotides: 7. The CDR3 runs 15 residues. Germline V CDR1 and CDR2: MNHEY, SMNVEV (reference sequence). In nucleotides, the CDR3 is TGTGCCAGCAGTTCACCGGGACAGGGCTACGGGGAGCTGTTTTTT. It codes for CASSSPGQGYGELFF.

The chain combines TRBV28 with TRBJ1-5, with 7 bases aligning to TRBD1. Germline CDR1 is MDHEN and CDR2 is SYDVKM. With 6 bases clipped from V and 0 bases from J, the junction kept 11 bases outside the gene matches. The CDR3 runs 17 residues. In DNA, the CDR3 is TGTGCCAGCAGCACCGGGACAGAAGAATATAGCAATCAGCCCCAGCATTTT. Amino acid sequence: CASSTGTEEYSNQPQHF.

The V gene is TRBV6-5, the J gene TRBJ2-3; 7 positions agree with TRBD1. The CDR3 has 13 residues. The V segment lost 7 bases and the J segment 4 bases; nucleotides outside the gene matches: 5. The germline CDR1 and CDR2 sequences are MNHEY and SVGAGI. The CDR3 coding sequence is TGTGCCAGCAAGAGACAGGGTCCAGATACGCAGTATTTT. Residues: CASKRQGPDTQYF.

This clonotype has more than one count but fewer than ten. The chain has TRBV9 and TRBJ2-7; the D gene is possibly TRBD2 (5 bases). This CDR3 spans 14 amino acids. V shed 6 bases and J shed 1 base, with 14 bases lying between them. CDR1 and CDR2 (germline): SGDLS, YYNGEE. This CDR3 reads CASNEGLPSYEQYF. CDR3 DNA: TGTGCCAGCAATGAGGGCCTTCCGTCCTACGAGCAGTACTTC.

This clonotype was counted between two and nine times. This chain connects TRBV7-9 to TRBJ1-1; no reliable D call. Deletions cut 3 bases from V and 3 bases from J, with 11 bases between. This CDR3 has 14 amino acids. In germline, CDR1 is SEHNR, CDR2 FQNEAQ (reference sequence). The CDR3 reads CASSFLTGHTEAFF. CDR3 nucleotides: TGTGCCAGCAGCTTCTTAACGGGCCACACTGAAGCTTTCTTT.

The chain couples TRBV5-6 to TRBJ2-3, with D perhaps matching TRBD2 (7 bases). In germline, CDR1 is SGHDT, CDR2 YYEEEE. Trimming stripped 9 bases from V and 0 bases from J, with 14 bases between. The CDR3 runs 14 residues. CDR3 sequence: CATRGGGSTDTQYF. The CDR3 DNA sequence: TGTGCCACCCGGGGAGGGGGGAGCACAGATACGCAGTATTTT.

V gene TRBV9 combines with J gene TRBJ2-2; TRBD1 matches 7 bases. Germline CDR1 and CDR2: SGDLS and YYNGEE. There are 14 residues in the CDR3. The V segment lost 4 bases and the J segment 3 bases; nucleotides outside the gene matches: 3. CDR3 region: CASSITGDTGELFF. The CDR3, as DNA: TGTGCCAGCAGCATAACAGGGGACACCGGGGAGCTGTTTTTT.

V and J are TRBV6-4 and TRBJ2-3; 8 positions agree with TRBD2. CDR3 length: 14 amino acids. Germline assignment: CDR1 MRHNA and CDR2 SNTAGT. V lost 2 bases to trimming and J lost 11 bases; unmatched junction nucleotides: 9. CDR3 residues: CASSDGLATEQQYF. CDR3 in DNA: TGTGCCAGCAGTGACGGACTAGCCACAGAACAGCAGTATTTT.

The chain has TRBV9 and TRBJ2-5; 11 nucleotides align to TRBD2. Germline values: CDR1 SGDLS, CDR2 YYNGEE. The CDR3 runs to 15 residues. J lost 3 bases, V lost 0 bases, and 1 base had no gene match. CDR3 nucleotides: TGTGCCAGCAGCGTAGGACTAGCGGGGAAAGAGACCCAGTACTTC. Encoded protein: CASSVGLAGKETQYF.